These T cell receptor beta chains were read from a single sample in a study of Graves' ophthalmopathy and Graves' hyperthyroidism. Each CDR3 protein gets one entry after TCRdb re-called the multiplex PCR reads with MiXCR. In the table there are approximately 1.2 million distinct CDR3 sequences, approximately 35% of which are singletons. The sample consisted of peripheral blood or thyroid tissue (not recorded which). All receptors come from an adult man with Graves' hyperthyroidism. Both conserved end residues are part of each CDR3. The D gene is left open where the match is weak. The listing skips clone size in some rows; elsewhere it reads once, few, many or a size class.

D | J | size | V | CDR3 | DNA
NA | TRBJ1-2 | many | TRBV6-5 | CASSYLSGRDYGYTF | TGTGCCAGCAGTTACCTGAGTGGACGGGATTATGGCTACACCTTC
NA | TRBJ1-5 | few | TRBV6-1 | CASSERWQGRLQPQHF | TGTGCCAGCAGTGAAAGATGGCAGGGGAGGCTCCAGCCCCAGCATTTT
NA | TRBJ2-5 | few | TRBV6-6 | CASSYRDKYQETQYF | TGTGCCAGCAGTTACAGGGACAAGTACCAAGAGACCCAGTACTTC
TRBD1 | TRBJ1-3 | NA | TRBV7-9 | CASSPWRTGFSGNTIYF | TGTGCCAGCAGCCCTTGGCGGACAGGTTTTTCTGGAAACACCATATATTTT
NA | TRBJ2-2 | once | TRBV2 | CASIMGHEFTGELFF | TGTGCCAGCATCATGGGACACGAGTTCACCGGGGAGCTGTTTTTT
NA | TRBJ2-2 | NA | TRBV2 | CASSLLTRSYHGELFF | TGTGCCAGCAGTTTATTAACCCGGAGTTATCACGGGGAGCTGTTTTTT
TRBD1 | TRBJ1-3 | many | TRBV4-3 | CASSQEDRGGGNTIYF | TGCGCCAGCAGCCAGGAAGACAGGGGAGGTGGAAACACCATATATTTT
NA | TRBJ2-2 | NA | TRBV29-1 | CSSWSTANTGELFF | TGCAGCTCCTGGTCGACAGCGAACACCGGGGAGCTGTTTTTT
NA | TRBJ1-5 | NA | TRBV10-3 | CAISLRGTPSNQPQHF | TGTGCCATCAGTTTGAGGGGGACTCCAAGCAATCAGCCCCAGCATTTT
TRBD1 | TRBJ2-7 | NA | TRBV5-1 | CASSLLQDREQYF | TGCGCCAGCAGCTTGCTACAGGACAGGGAGCAGTACTTC
TRBD1 | TRBJ2-5 | NA | TRBV29-1 | CSVEDSSQGVAGETQYF | TGCAGCGTTGAAGATAGTAGTCAGGGGGTAGCCGGGGAGACCCAGTACTTC
TRBD1 | TRBJ1-2 | NA | TRBV2 | CASSRGGTGSYGYTF | TGTGCCAGCAGTCGAGGGGGCACAGGGAGCTATGGCTACACCTTC
TRBD1 | TRBJ2-7 | many | TRBV20-1 | CSARADLTGAYEQYF | TGCAGTGCTAGAGCTGACTTGACAGGGGCCTACGAGCAGTACTTC
NA | TRBJ2-6 | many | TRBV4-2 | CASSQESAANVLTF | TGTGCCAGCAGCCAAGAATCAGCAGCCAACGTCCTGACTTTC
TRBD1 | TRBJ1-5 | many | TRBV19 | CASQGVHQPQHF | TGTGCCAGCCAGGGGGTCCATCAGCCCCAGCATTTT
NA | TRBJ1-6 | many | TRBV4-1 | CASSQVDPSYNSPLHF | TGCGCCAGCAGCCAAGTTGATCCCTCCTATAATTCACCCCTCCACTTT
NA | TRBJ1-1 | many | TRBV15 | CATSRDRGWSTEAFF | TGTGCCACCAGCAGAGACAGGGGATGGAGCACTGAAGCTTTCTTT
NA | TRBJ1-2 | many | TRBV3-1 | CASSQEAIYGYTF | TGTGCCAGCAGCCAAGAGGCAATCTATGGCTACACCTTC
NA | TRBJ2-2 | few | TRBV6-6 | CASRAGTENTGELFF | TGTGCCAGCAGAGCCGGGACCGAGAACACCGGGGAGCTGTTTTTT
NA | TRBJ1-1 | few | TRBV28 | CASSFRSVGSEAFF | TGTGCCAGCAGTTTTAGGTCGGTTGGGTCTGAAGCTTTCTTT
TRBD1 | TRBJ1-2 | many | TRBV12-3/TRBV12-4 | CASSPGQAYGYTF | TGTGCCAGCAGTCCAGGACAGGCCTATGGCTACACCTTC
NA | TRBJ1-1 | many | TRBV19 | CASSIFAANTEAFF | TGTGCCAGTAGTATTTTTGCAGCGAACACTGAAGCTTTCTTT
TRBD1 | TRBJ1-5 | many | TRBV9 | CASSLTGTAGEPQHF | TGTGCCAGCAGCTTGACCGGGACAGCGGGGGAGCCCCAGCATTTT
TRBD1 | TRBJ2-7 | many | TRBV29-1 | CSVAEQGASYEQYF | TGCAGCGTTGCCGAGCAGGGGGCCTCCTACGAGCAGTACTTC
NA | TRBJ1-2 | NA | TRBV29-1 | CSVEDRGWGYTF | TGCAGCGTTGAAGATCGGGGTTGGGGCTACACCTTC
NA | TRBJ2-3 | few | TRBV29-1 | CSARLVDTQYF | TGCAGCGCCCGACTAGTGGATACGCAGTATTTT
NA | TRBJ1-2 | many | TRBV7-9 | CASSQGDFYGYTF | TGTGCCAGCAGCCAAGGGGACTTCTATGGCTACACCTTC
NA | TRBJ2-7 | many | TRBV25-1 | CASSPQGSIGVYF | TGTGCCAGCAGTCCCCAGGGCAGCATCGGCGTGTACTTC
NA | TRBJ1-5 | NA | TRBV25-1 | CASSEYKPASTWGGDGNQPQHF | TGTGCCAGCAGTGAATATAAACCCGCCAGCACCTGGGGAGGGGACGGCAATCAGCCCCAGCATTTT
NA | TRBJ2-5 | many | TRBV12-3/TRBV12-4 | CASSPRWLETQYF | TGTGCCAGCAGTCCACGTTGGTTGGAGACCCAGTACTTC
NA | TRBJ1-1 | NA | TRBV10-3 | CAISLLKGTEAFF | TGTGCCATCAGCCTGTTGAAGGGCACCGAAGCTTTCTTT
TRBD2 | TRBJ2-5 | many | TRBV7-8 | CASSLGLGGRVETQYF | TGTGCCAGCAGCTTAGGTTTGGGCGGGAGGGTGGAGACCCAGTACTTC
NA | TRBJ2-7 | once | TRBV6-5 | CASRRTDLYEQYF | TGTGCCAGCAGACGGACAGACCTCTACGAGCAGTACTTC
NA | TRBJ2-7 | few | TRBV7-7 | CASSPNPTGSEQYF | TGTGCTAGCAGCCCAAACCCCACAGGATCCGAGCAGTACTTC
TRBD1 | TRBJ2-7 | few | TRBV4-1 | CASSGRDSLTYEQYF | TGCGCCAGCAGCGGCCGGGACAGCCTAACCTACGAGCAGTACTTC
TRBD2 | TRBJ2-2 | NA | TRBV9 | CASSVRLAAGELFF | TGTGCCAGCAGCGTTCGGCTAGCGGCCGGGGAGCTGTTTTTT
NA | TRBJ2-5 | NA | TRBV2 | CASSPPRGLETQYF | TGTGCCAGCAGTCCCCCCCGGGGCCTGGAGACCCAGTACTTC
NA | TRBJ2-7 | few | TRBV7-2 | CASSPDRYSYEQYF | TGTGCCAGCAGCCCGGACCGATATTCCTACGAGCAGTACTTC
TRBD1 | TRBJ1-4 | many | TRBV6-5 | CASRGQGNDEKLFF | TGTGCCAGCAGGGGACAGGGGAACGACGAAAAACTGTTTTTT
NA | TRBJ2-5 | many | TRBV24-1 | CATSDADSLETQYF | TGTGCCACCAGTGATGCGGACAGTCTGGAGACCCAGTACTTC
TRBD1 | TRBJ1-1 | few | TRBV25-1 | CASRQQGANTEAFF | TGTGCCAGCAGACAACAGGGGGCTAACACTGAAGCTTTCTTT